The 29 T cell receptor beta chains presented below share a single source sample, sequenced in a study of T cell responses to AZD1222 COVID-19 vaccine. Libraries were prepared by immunoSEQ multiplex PCR; TCRdb keeps only in-frame clonotypes and omits some of them. The table has around 140,000 clones, about 90% seen once. The sample consisted of peripheral blood, taken 28 days after the second AZD1222 dose. Every receptor here comes from an adult who received the AZD1222 COVID-19 vaccine.

This sequence joins TRBV18 and TRBJ1-1, with 9 bases lining up with TRBD1. Per germline, CDR1 KGHSH and CDR2 LQKENI. Trimming removed 3 bases from V and 2 bases from J; junction bases left unmatched: 7. The CDR3 consists of 16 residues. The CDR3 spells CASSPGQTGGNTEAFF. The DNA of the CDR3 is TGTGCCAGCTCACCGGGCCAGACAGGGGGAAACACTGAAGCTTTCTTT. The complete variable domain, with remaining parts taken from reference TRBV18 and TRBJ1-1, reads NAGVMQNPRHLVRRRGQEARLRCSPMKGHSHVYWYRQLPEEGLKFMVYLQKENIIDESGMPKERFSAEFPKEGPSILRIQQVVRGDSAAYFCASSPGQTGGNTEAFFGQGTRLTVV.

The J gene is TRBJ1-5, the V gene TRBV7-8, with D possibly being TRBD1 (5 bases). CDR1 and CDR2 (germline): SGHVS, FQNEAQ. CDR3 size: 19 residues. Trimming removed 1 base from V and 4 bases from J, with 23 bases in between. DNA of the CDR3: TGTGCCAGCAGCTTAGTGGATATGAGGGCGCGGGGCCAAAATCAGCCCCAGCATTTT. It encodes CASSLVDMRARGQNQPQHF.

The chain employs TRBV19 and TRBJ1-4; 8 bases align to TRBD1. V was clipped by 9 bases and J by 3 bases; unmatched bases: 12. This CDR3 region has 16 residues. Germline V CDR1 and CDR2: LNHDA, SQIVND (reference sequence). The CDR3 protein is CASRNNGQGPNEKLFF. CDR3 nucleotide sequence: TGTGCCAGCCGCAATAACGGACAGGGTCCTAATGAAAAACTGTTTTTT. The entire variable domain, with the rest obtained from reference TRBV19 and TRBJ1-4, is as follows: DGGITQSPKYLFRKEGQNVTLSCEQNLNHDAMYWYRQDPGQGLRLIYYSQIVNDFQKGDIAEGYSVSREKKESFPLTVTSAQKNPTAFYLCASRNNGQGPNEKLFFGSGTQLSVL.

This chain links TRBV19 with TRBJ1-4; D gene unclear. The CDR3 extends over 17 amino acids. Trimming stripped 1 base from V and 5 bases from J, with 17 bases between. CDR1 LNHDA and CDR2 SQIVND come from the germline V gene (reference sequence). CDR3 protein: CASSIVERWRVNEKLFF. CDR3 coding DNA: TGTGCCAGTAGTATAGTCGAACGCTGGAGGGTGAATGAAAAACTGTTTTTT.

The rearrangement joins TRBV7-3 to TRBJ1-1; D gene uncertain. CDR1 and CDR2 from the germline V gene are SGHTA and FQGTGA. The CDR3 is 14 residues long. Trimming pared 4 bases from V and 6 bases from J, leaving 15 bases between. Written as DNA, the CDR3 is TGTGCCAGCAGCTCCCACAATAGTGGCTCTGAAGCTTTCTTT. Amino acid sequence: CASSSHNSGSEAFF.

The chain links TRBV4-1 to TRBJ2-1; no reliable D call. This CDR3 has 13 amino acids. The V gene lost 0 bases and the J gene lost 13 bases, with 13 bases spanning the gap. Per germline, CDR1 MGHRA and CDR2 YSYEKL. The CDR3 DNA reads as TGCGCCAGCAGCCAAGATCCCTACTCGCATCAGTTCTTC. It yields the protein CASSQDPYSHQFF.

J is TRBJ2-7 and V is TRBV30; D not resolved. Trimming took off 1 base at V and 4 bases at J, with 11 bases between the two ends. Germline values: CDR1 GTSNPN, CDR2 SVGIG (reference sequence). This CDR3 spans 13 amino acids. In DNA form, the CDR3 reads TGTGCCTGGAGTGCCACTCCCCCATACGAGCAGTACTTC. As protein: CAWSATPPYEQYF.

This clone was seen ten or more times. The rearrangement links TRBV10-1 to TRBJ2-3, with 7 nucleotides matching TRBD2. The V gene's germline CDR1 is WNHNN and CDR2 SYGVQD (reference sequence). Unmatched junction bases numbered 22, after V lost 10 bases and J lost 0 bases. The CDR3 sequence is 19 residues long. The CDR3 DNA reads as TGCGCCAACACGTGGATGAAGCGGGGACCAGCATACAGCACAGATACGCAGTATTTT. The encoded protein is CANTWMKRGPAYSTDTQYF.

The J gene is TRBJ2-7, the V gene TRBV6-5; either TRBD1 or TRBD2 may fit D (5 bases each). This CDR3 has 14 amino acids. The germline gives CDR1 MNHEY, CDR2 SVGAGI. V gave up 6 bases and J gave up 1 base, with 13 bases separating them. The CDR3 coding sequence is TGTGCCAGCAGCCCGACTAAGGGGTCCTACGAGCAGTACTTC. It encodes CASSPTKGSYEQYF.

The chain links TRBV29-1 to TRBJ2-7; 12 bases fit TRBD2. V lost 6 bases to trimming and J lost 1 base; unmatched junction nucleotides: 10. The CDR3 has 16 residues. Germline CDR1 SQVTM, CDR2 ANQGSEA. The CDR3 region has the DNA TGCAGCGTGGAGACTAGCGGGAGTTTCCCTTCCTACGAGCAGTACTTC. Translation gives CSVETSGSFPSYEQYF.

The chain recombines TRBV19 with TRBJ1-5; maybe TRBD1 (6 bases). Germline CDR1 and CDR2: LNHDA and SQIVND (reference sequence). Deletions cut 2 bases from V and 4 bases from J, with 12 bases between. The CDR3 covers 15 residues. CDR3 protein: CASSIPGARNQPQHF. Here the CDR3 DNA reads TGTGCCAGTAGTATACCAGGGGCCAGGAATCAGCCCCAGCATTTT.

The count of this clone is one. V usage is TRBV19 and J usage is TRBJ2-2; 13 nucleotides align to TRBD2. Germline V gene data show CDR1 as LNHDA and CDR2 as SQIVND (reference sequence). V shed 6 bases and J 4 bases; nucleotides not matched to a gene: 8. The CDR3 is 17 amino acids. Here the CDR3 DNA reads TGTGCCAGTAGCGGATCAAGACTAGCGGGAGGCACCGGGGAGCTGTTTTTT. Its protein product is CASSGSRLAGGTGELFF.

The rearrangement joins TRBV19 to TRBJ1-1; D not resolved. This CDR3 is 12 amino acids long. Germline CDR1 LNHDA, CDR2 SQIVND (reference sequence). The V and J ends lost 7 bases and 1 base respectively, with 7 bases between them. This CDR3 is CASIRTNTEAFF. The CDR3 DNA follows: TGTGCCAGTATCCGGACGAACACTGAAGCTTTCTTT.

The chain is built from TRBV27 and TRBJ2-1, with 8 bases identical to TRBD1. The junction had 15 bases not matched to a gene; V was cut back by 1 base and J by 7 bases. The CDR3 loop spans 18 amino acids. Germline CDR1 and CDR2: MNHEY and SMNVEV (reference sequence). The CDR3 protein is CASSLLPLTGQGVNEQFF. In DNA, the CDR3 is TGTGCCAGCAGTTTATTGCCCCTAACAGGACAGGGAGTGAATGAGCAGTTCTTC.

J is TRBJ2-5 and V is TRBV19; no reliable D call. Per germline, CDR1 LNHDA and CDR2 SQIVND (reference sequence). V was cut by 3 bases and J by 1 base, with 0 bases left in between. The length of the CDR3 is 11 residues. The CDR3 bases are TGTGCCAGTAGTATCCAAGAGACCCAGTACTTC. Translated: CASSIQETQYF.

This chain connects TRBV11-3 to TRBJ2-7; D gene uncertain. This CDR3 has 14 residues. V lost 1 base, J lost 0 bases, and 7 bases lay in between. Germline V gives CDR1 SGHNT, CDR2 YENEEA. The CDR3 bases are TGTGCCAGCAGCTTAGTTCCGGCCTCCTACGAGCAGTACTTC. Its translation is CASSLVPASYEQYF.

The rearrangement links TRBV4-1 to TRBJ2-5; no clear D. CDR1 and CDR2 (germline): MGHRA, YSYEKL. Trimming pared 0 bases from V and 5 bases from J, leaving 10 bases between. This CDR3 contains 14 residues. The CDR3 DNA follows: TGCGCCAGCAGCCAAGATGGGGTTTTCGAGACCCAGTACTTC. This gives the protein CASSQDGVFETQYF.

The chain employs TRBV20-1 and TRBJ1-5, with 7 bases identical to TRBD1. From germline, CDR1 is DFQATT and CDR2 SNEGSKA (reference sequence). CDR3 length equals 14 residues. Trimming took 3 bases from V and 5 from J; bases not matched to a gene: 7. CDR3 amino acids: CSASHHRGDQPQHF. CDR3 in DNA: TGCAGTGCTAGTCACCACAGGGGCGATCAGCCCCAGCATTTT.

The chain recombines TRBV29-1 with TRBJ1-1; tentative D call: TRBD1 (6 bases). The CDR3 length is 15 residues. The germline V and J ends were trimmed by 7 bases and 7 bases, with 25 bases remaining between them. The germline gives CDR1 SQVTM, CDR2 ANQGSEA. The CDR3 protein is CSADLWGRGNHEAFF. Written as DNA, the CDR3 is TGCAGCGCTGACTTGTGGGGGAGGGGGAACCATGAAGCTTTCTTT.

The chain combines TRBV6-1 with TRBJ2-7, with 14 bases aligning to TRBD2. In germline, CDR1 is MNHNS, CDR2 SASEGT. With V trimmed by 3 bases and J by 9 bases, 7 bases remained unmatched. The CDR3 sequence is 15 residues long. The CDR3 region has the DNA TGTGCCAGCAGTGATCTGACTAGCGGGAGGGCCGGGCAGTACTTC. Residues: CASSDLTSGRAGQYF.

V usage is TRBV6-4 and J usage is TRBJ2-1; TRBD2 agrees at 11 bases. This CDR3 has 15 residues. The V segment lost 0 bases and the J segment 8 bases; nucleotides outside the gene matches: 3. Germline V gives CDR1 MRHNA, CDR2 SNTAGT. In DNA form, the CDR3 reads TGTGCCAGCAGTGACTCCCTAGCGGGGGGTTATGAGCAGTTCTTC. Translated: CASSDSLAGGYEQFF.

The V gene is TRBV6-5, the J gene TRBJ1-2; 7 positions match TRBD1. CDR1 is MNHEY, CDR2 SVGAGI, per germline. The CDR3 covers 15 residues. The J segment lost 3 bases and the V segment lost 4 bases, leaving 8 bases of the junction unmatched. The CDR3 sequence: CASSSNRDSYYGYTF. Written as DNA, the CDR3 is TGTGCCAGCAGTTCAAACCGGGACAGCTACTATGGCTACACCTTC.

The chain recombines TRBV4-3 with TRBJ1-1, with D perhaps matching TRBD1 (5 bases). Germline CDR1 is LGHNA and CDR2 is YSLEER. The CDR3 spans 14 residues. V was pared by 1 base and J by 5 bases, with 11 bases between. The CDR3 spells CASSQVQGKTEAFF. CDR3 nucleotide sequence: TGCGCCAGCAGCCAAGTGCAGGGCAAGACTGAAGCTTTCTTT.

V gene TRBV5-4 combines with J gene TRBJ2-5; 7 bases align to TRBD1. Germline V gives CDR1 SGHNT, CDR2 YYREEE (reference sequence). The V and J ends lost 4 bases and 5 bases, in that order; junction bases with no gene match: 8. The CDR3 loop spans 14 amino acids. CDR3: CASSLGGAVETQYF. DNA of the CDR3: TGTGCCAGCAGCCTAGGGGGCGCGGTTGAGACCCAGTACTTC.

The J gene is TRBJ2-7, the V gene TRBV27; 11 bases are shared with TRBD2. The CDR3 length is 16 residues. In germline, CDR1 is MNHEY, CDR2 SMNVEV (reference sequence). V shed 5 bases, J shed 2 bases, and the junction held 8 bases outside the gene matches. Here the CDR3 DNA reads TGTGCCAGCAGTGCGCCTAGCGGGGGGAAAACCTACGAGCAGTACTTC. Its translation is CASSAPSGGKTYEQYF.

The rearrangement links TRBV3-1 (or the pseudogene TRBV3-2) to TRBJ2-7; 7 nucleotides align to TRBD1. With 5 bases clipped from V and 4 bases from J, the junction kept 2 bases outside the gene matches. The germline V gene encodes CDR1 LGHDT and CDR2 YNNKEL (reference sequence). This CDR3 has 12 amino acids. DNA of the CDR3: TGTGCCAGCAGCAAGACAGGGTACGAGCAGTACTTC. It codes for CASSKTGYEQYF.

The chain carries TRBV11-1 and TRBJ1-1, with a possible D match to TRBD1 (5 bases). CDR1 and CDR2 (germline): SGHAT, FQDESV (reference sequence). The V gene lost 5 bases and the J gene lost 2 bases, with 9 bases spanning the gap. This CDR3 region has 13 residues. DNA for the CDR3: TGTGCCAGCAGCATACAGGTTAACACTGAAGCTTTCTTT. This codes for CASSIQVNTEAFF.

The CDR3 reads CASSQISYYGYTF. In nucleotides, the CDR3 is TGTGCCAGCAGCCAAATCTCGTACTATGGCTACACCTTC. The chain employs TRBV3-1 (or the pseudogene TRBV3-2) and TRBJ1-2; D gene unclear. Germline-derived CDR1 and CDR2 are LGHDT and YNNKEL (reference sequence). Deletions cut 2 bases from V and 3 bases from J, with 7 bases between. CDR3 length: 13 amino acids.

The CDR3 protein is CASSKEGQGLSYEQYF. In nucleotides, the CDR3 is TGTGCCAGCAGCAAAGAGGGACAGGGACTATCCTACGAGCAGTACTTC. This chain joins TRBV21-1 and TRBJ2-7; the table's D call, TRBD1, has no DNA check behind it. TRBV21-1 is flagged as a pseudogene. The CDR3 has 16 amino acids.